This T cell receptor (beta chain) was sequenced for a study of cytomegalovirus exposure and HLA in healthy donors. Study-level information: As an earlier analysis found, 150 million to 200 million T cells yielded about 100 million unique TCR beta sequences. For the approximately 410 genotyped donors, around 76% fell within the Caucasian-associated ancestry cluster.

In the PCR, 60 Vbeta and 13 Jbeta primers were used. Some clones are missing from TCRdb's copy, which holds only in-frame ones; the method was immunoSEQ multiplex PCR. The data show around 200,000 clones, approximately 83% seen once. The study, taken as a whole, reports: Analyses of presence and absence presupposed an approximately uniform sequencing depth across donors.

On this clone itself: Its cognate antigen is unknown.

Sequenced material: PBMCs. This clonotype was sampled from a woman aged 50 to 60 in good health and CMV-seropositive.

Here the CDR3 DNA reads TGTGCCAGCAGTAGATCACAGGGGGGTGGCTATGGCTACACCTTC. This gives the protein CASSRSQGGGYGYTF. The chain has TRBV28 and TRBJ1-2, with 8 bases aligning to TRBD1. Germline CDR1 is MDHEN and CDR2 is SYDVKM. This CDR3 is built from 15 residues. With 5 bases clipped from V and 4 bases from J, the junction kept 9 bases outside the gene matches.